Below, 21 T cell receptor beta chains from the same sample are listed, as sequenced in a study of tumor and adjacent non-tumor tissue in lung cancer. Three rounds of nested PCR, following a modified ARM-PCR protocol, produced the TCRbeta library. Via MiXCR, TCRdb re-called the multiplex PCR reads, giving one row per CDR3 protein. The data contain fewer than 75,000 distinct CDR3 sequences, more than 75% of them singletons. No cell sorting was done before RNA was extracted from the tissue. This non-tumor lung sample came from over 3 cm beyond the tumor edge. Specimen: distant non-tumor lung tissue. The source is a man between 60 and 70 years old with non-small cell lung cancer.

As concerns this clonotype: A much bigger clone sits one base away, suggesting this may be a read error. Here the CDR3 omits its conserved ending phenylalanine or tryptophan, so a read error is the likely source. The V gene is TRBV5-1, the J gene TRBJ2-1; no reliable D call. The CDR3 runs 13 residues. Trimming removed 2 bases at V and 7 bases at J, with 10 bases between. Germline V gene data show CDR1 as SGHRS and CDR2 as YFSETQ. The CDR3 DNA reads as TGCGCCAGCAGCTTTATTAGCTCGAATGAGCAGTTCTTA. Its protein is CASSFISSNEQFL.

This clonotype was seen repeatedly, ten times or more. The chain joins TRBV7-9 to TRBJ2-5; D is possibly TRBD2 (6 bases). The CDR3 contains 15 residues. From germline, CDR1 is SEHNR and CDR2 FQNEAQ (reference sequence). V dropped 1 base and J dropped 4 bases, with 13 bases sitting between them. CDR3 protein: CASSLGQGGRETQYF. CDR3 coding DNA: TGTGCCAGCAGCTTAGGCCAGGGAGGTAGAGAGACCCAGTACTTC.

By frequency in the sample, this clonotype is medium-sized. This chain links TRBV29-1 with TRBJ1-3; unclear D gene. There are 14 residues in the CDR3. The V end was cut by 5 bases, the J end by 0 bases, with 11 bases between. In germline, CDR1 is SQVTM, CDR2 ANQGSEA. In DNA, the CDR3 is TGCAGCGTTACCGTTGTAGCCTCTGGAAACACCATATATTTT. Amino acid sequence: CSVTVVASGNTIYF.

Turning to this clonotype: At one of its ends the junction is not consistent with the germline gene, which may arise from a read error. The J gene is TRBJ2-3, the V gene TRBV11-3, with a weak D call TRBD2 (6 bases). Per the germline V gene, CDR1 is SGHNT and CDR2 is YENEEA. This CDR3 is built from 16 residues. The CDR3: CASSLGLADSTDMQYF. The CDR3 bases are TGTGCCAGTAGCCTTGGATTAGCGGATAGCACAGATATGCAGTATTTT.

Only a few counts were recorded for this clonotype. At one end, the junction sequence differs from germline, possibly due to a read error. This rearrangement joins TRBV29-1 to TRBJ2-1; 7 positions match TRBD2. Per the germline V gene, CDR1 is SQVTM and CDR2 is ANQGSEA. This CDR3 contains 13 residues. As DNA, the CDR3 is TGCAGCGTTGGGCCTAGCGGTAGGAATGCGCAGTTCTTC. Amino acids: CSVGPSGRNAQFF.

This clonotype has ten or more counts. V usage is TRBV11-2 and J usage is TRBJ1-1; D perhaps matches TRBD1 (5 bases). Germline assignment: CDR1 SGHAT and CDR2 FQNNGV. The CDR3 sequence is 13 residues long. V lost 6 bases and J 3 bases, leaving 11 bases between the germline ends. The CDR3 DNA follows: TGTGCCAGCAGTCGACAGACTTACACTGAAGCTTTCTTT. Protein product: CASSRQTYTEAFF.

Regarding this clonotype: A junction boundary mismatches the germline segment, possibly from a read error. This chain links TRBV20-1 with TRBJ2-7, with 12 bases matching TRBD2. This CDR3 has 15 amino acids. Germline V gene data show CDR1 as DFQATT and CDR2 as SNEGSKA (reference sequence). CDR3 sequence (DNA): TGCAGTGTTAGAGAAGGACTAGCGGGGACCTACGAGCAGTACTTC. It encodes CSVREGLAGTYEQYF.

Concerning this clonotype: A much more abundant neighbour one base away suggests this may be a read error. The chain employs TRBV5-4 and TRBJ1-1; the D is unclear. The germline CDR1 and CDR2 sequences are SGHNT and YYREEE (reference sequence). V lost 4 bases to trimming and J lost 7 bases, with 14 bases between them. The CDR3 is 13 residues long. CDR3 nucleotide sequence: TGTGCCAGCAGCCCCCCCGGGATGATTGAAGCTTTCTTT. The encoded protein is CASSPPGMIEAFF.

With regard to this clonotype: Compared with germline, one end of the junction differs, possibly owing to a read error. The chain is built from TRBV7-8 and TRBJ2-7, with D perhaps matching TRBD1 (6 bases). CDR1 is SGHVS, CDR2 FQNEAQ, per germline. The CDR3 loop spans 15 amino acids. This CDR3 is CTSSPEMGAGYEQYF. CDR3 nucleotide sequence: TGTACCAGCAGTCCTGAGATGGGGGCGGGCTACGAGCAGTACTTC. The variable domain in full, completed from reference TRBV7-8 and TRBJ2-7, reads GAGVSQSPRYKVAKRGQDVALRCDPISGHVSLFWYQQALGQGPEFLTYFQNEAQLDKSGLPSDRFFAERPEGSVSTLKIQRTQQEDSAVYLCTSSPEMGAGYEQYFGPGTRLTVT.

This clonotype was recorded once. No conserved phenylalanine or tryptophan is present at the end of the CDR3, so a read error is the likely explanation. The rearrangement uses TRBV6-5 and TRBJ2-5; D ambiguous. This CDR3 region has 12 residues. The germline gives CDR1 MNHEY, CDR2 SVGAGI. The ends were cut back, 8 bases at V and 5 bases at J, with 12 bases in the middle. CDR3 DNA: TGTGCCAGCGCCTCGGGCAGTGAGACCCAGTACCTC. Its translation is CASASGSETQYL.

Regarding this clonotype: A much more abundant neighbour one base away suggests this may be a read error. The V and J genes are TRBV21-1 and TRBJ2-7; TRBD1, the D gene given by the table, was not confirmed from the DNA. TRBV21-1 is marked as a pseudogene. CDR3 length: 11 residues. The CDR3 reads CASSLTGVQYF. CDR3 nucleotides: TGTGCCAGCAGCCTCACCGGGGTGCAGTACTTC.

To note about this clonotype: No DNA is shown, since the ends of the CDR3 on it are uncertain; the CDR3 is the one TCRdb lists. V is TRBV12-3 or TRBV12-4 and J is TRBJ1-2; the table's D call of TRBD1 was not tested on the DNA. Ends included, the CDR3 has 13 residues. This CDR3 reads CATKHRGSYGCTF.

This clonotype appeared many times. The CDR3 bases are TGTGCCAGCAGCTTAACCGGGACAGGGGGCGGCGATTCACCCCTCCACTTT. This codes for CASSLTGTGGGDSPLHF. The chain is built from TRBV5-5 and TRBJ1-6, with 12 bases lining up with TRBD1. V was clipped by 2 bases and J by 8 bases; unmatched bases: 8. Germline lookup yields CDR1 SGHKS and CDR2 YYEKEE (reference sequence). The CDR3 totals 17 residues.

This clonotype was counted many times. V gene TRBV29-1 combines with J gene TRBJ2-7; unclear D gene. Germline lookup yields CDR1 SQVTM and CDR2 ANQGSEA. This CDR3 has 13 amino acids. V was pared by 7 bases and J by 2 bases, with 15 bases between. CDR3 loop: CSASESPPYEQYF. The CDR3 DNA reads TGCAGCGCTTCCGAGAGTCCCCCCTACGAGCAGTACTTC.

This clonotype came up many times. V and J are TRBV7-8 and TRBJ2-5; 13 nucleotides agree with TRBD2. Germline assignment: CDR1 SGHVS and CDR2 FQNEAQ. This CDR3 spans 15 amino acids. V shed 4 bases, J shed 3 bases, and the junction held 2 bases outside the gene matches. The CDR3 bases are TGTGCCAGCAGCTCCGGACTAGCGGGAGAAGAGACCCAGTACTTC. It codes for CASSSGLAGEETQYF.

The CDR3 DNA reads as TGTGCCAGTAGTAAGGGAAGAGAAAATACGCAGTATTTT. It translates to CASSKGRENTQYF. The V and J genes are TRBV19 and TRBJ2-3; D not resolved. Germline CDR1 LNHDA, CDR2 SQIVND (reference sequence). V was cut by 4 bases and J by 7 bases, with 12 bases left in between. The CDR3 extends over 13 amino acids.

The chain links TRBV20-1 to TRBJ2-5; D uncertain. Germline V CDR1 and CDR2: DFQATT, SNEGSKA (reference sequence). V was pared by 5 bases and J by 8 bases, with 21 bases between. CDR3 length equals 14 residues. CDR3 coding DNA: TGCAGTGCTGGTGCCAAAGGACCAACGGATACCCAGTACTTC. Protein: CSAGAKGPTDTQYF.

The chain links TRBV11-3 to TRBJ2-7; D remains unclear. From germline, CDR1 is SGHNT and CDR2 YENEEA. This CDR3 is 13 amino acids long. Trimming stripped 0 bases from V and 1 base from J, with 4 bases between. This chain's CDR3 is CASSLEPSYEQYF. CDR3 nucleotides: TGTGCCAGCAGCTTAGAGCCTTCCTACGAGCAGTACTTC.

As to this clonotype: The junction shows a germline mismatch at one end, possibly a read error. The V and J genes are TRBV12-3 or TRBV12-4 and TRBJ1-4; D possibly corresponds to TRBD1 (5 bases). The CDR3 consists of 15 residues. Here the CDR3 reads CASRFHQGPNEKLFF. Here the CDR3 DNA reads TGTGCCAGCAGATTTCACCAGGGACCTAATGAAAAACTATTTTTT.

With respect to this clonotype: Likely a read error: the CDR3 ends without its conserved phenylalanine or tryptophan. CDR3 nucleotides: TGTGCCAGCAGTTACAATATACGCGGAAGCTTCCCCCCTGAGCAGTTCTTA. Its translation: CASSYNIRGSFPPEQFL. The chain carries TRBV6-2 or TRBV6-3 and TRBJ2-1; D remains unclear. Germline CDR1 MNHEY, CDR2 SVGEGT. The length of the CDR3 is 17 residues. V was cut by 2 bases and J by 9 bases, with 23 bases left in between.

This clonotype was seen just once. One end of the junction is discordant with germline, which a read error may explain. The CDR3 nucleotides are TGTGTCAGCAGCGCCTTTACTAAGGGCAATGAGCAGTTCTTC. Its protein product is CVSSAFTKGNEQFF. This chain links TRBV6-1 with TRBJ2-1; D unclear. The CDR3 extends over 14 amino acids. From germline, CDR1 is MNHNS and CDR2 SASEGT.